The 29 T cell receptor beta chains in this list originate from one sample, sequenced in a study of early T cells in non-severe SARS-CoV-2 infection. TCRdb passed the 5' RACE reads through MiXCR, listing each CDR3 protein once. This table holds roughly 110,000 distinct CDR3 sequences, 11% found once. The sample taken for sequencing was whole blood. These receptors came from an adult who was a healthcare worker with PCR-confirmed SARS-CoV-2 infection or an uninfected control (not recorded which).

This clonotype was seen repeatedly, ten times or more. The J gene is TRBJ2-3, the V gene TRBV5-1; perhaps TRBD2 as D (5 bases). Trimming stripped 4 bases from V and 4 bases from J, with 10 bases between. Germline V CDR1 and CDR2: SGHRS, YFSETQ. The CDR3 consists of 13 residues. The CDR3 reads CASSKSAADTQYF. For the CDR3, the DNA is TGCGCCAGCAGCAAATCAGCGGCAGATACGCAGTATTTT.

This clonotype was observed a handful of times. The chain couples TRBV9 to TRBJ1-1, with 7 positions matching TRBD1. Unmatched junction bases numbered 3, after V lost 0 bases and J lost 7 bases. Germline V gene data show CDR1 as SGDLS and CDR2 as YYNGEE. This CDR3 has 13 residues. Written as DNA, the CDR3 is TGTGCCAGCAGCGTAGGACAGGGTGTTGAAGCTTTCTTT. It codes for CASSVGQGVEAFF.

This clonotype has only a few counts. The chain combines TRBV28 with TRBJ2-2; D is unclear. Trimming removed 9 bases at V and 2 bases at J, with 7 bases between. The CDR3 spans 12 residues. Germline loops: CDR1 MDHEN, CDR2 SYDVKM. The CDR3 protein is CASRINTGELFF. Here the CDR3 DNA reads TGTGCCAGTCGAATTAACACCGGGGAGCTGTTTTTT.

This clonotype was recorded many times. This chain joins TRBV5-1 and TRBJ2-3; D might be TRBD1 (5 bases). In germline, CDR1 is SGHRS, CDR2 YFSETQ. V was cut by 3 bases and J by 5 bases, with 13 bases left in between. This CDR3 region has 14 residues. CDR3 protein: CASSSQGMGDTQYF. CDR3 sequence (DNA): TGCGCCAGCAGCTCTCAGGGAATGGGAGATACGCAGTATTTT.

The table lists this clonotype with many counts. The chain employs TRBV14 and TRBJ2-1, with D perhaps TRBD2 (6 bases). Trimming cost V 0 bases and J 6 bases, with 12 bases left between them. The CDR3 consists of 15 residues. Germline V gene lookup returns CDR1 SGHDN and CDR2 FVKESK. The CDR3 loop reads CASSQEFLGGNEQFF. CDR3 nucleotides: TGTGCCAGCAGCCAAGAGTTTCTCGGGGGCAATGAGCAGTTCTTC.

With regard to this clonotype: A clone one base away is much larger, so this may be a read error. The CDR3 region is CASSYRPGTEAFF. The CDR3 DNA follows: TGTGCCAGCAGTTACCGTCCGGGCACTGAAGCTTTCTTT. This chain connects TRBV6-5 to TRBJ1-1; D unresolved. Germline V CDR1 and CDR2: MNHEY, SVGAGI. CDR3 length: 13 amino acids. V was cut by 2 bases and J by 4 bases, with 8 bases left in between.

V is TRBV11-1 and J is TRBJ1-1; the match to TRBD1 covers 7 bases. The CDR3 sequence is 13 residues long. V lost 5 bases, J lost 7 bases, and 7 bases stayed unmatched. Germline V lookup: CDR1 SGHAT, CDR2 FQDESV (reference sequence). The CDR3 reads CASSLRTGFEAFF. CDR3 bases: TGTGCCAGCAGCCTCCGGACAGGCTTTGAAGCTTTCTTT.

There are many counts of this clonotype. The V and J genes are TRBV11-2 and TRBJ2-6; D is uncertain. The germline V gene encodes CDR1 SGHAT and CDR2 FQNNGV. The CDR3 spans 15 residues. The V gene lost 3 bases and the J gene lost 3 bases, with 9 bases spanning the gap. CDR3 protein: CASSFSGVGANVLTF. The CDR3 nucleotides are TGTGCCAGCAGCTTTTCTGGGGTTGGGGCCAACGTCCTGACTTTC.

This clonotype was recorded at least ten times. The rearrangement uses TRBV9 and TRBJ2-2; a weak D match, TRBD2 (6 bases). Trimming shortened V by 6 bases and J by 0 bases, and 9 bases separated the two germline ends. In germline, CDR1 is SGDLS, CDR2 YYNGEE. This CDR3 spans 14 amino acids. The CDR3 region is CASMAGTNTGELFF. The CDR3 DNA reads TGTGCCAGCATGGCGGGAACGAACACCGGGGAGCTGTTTTTT.

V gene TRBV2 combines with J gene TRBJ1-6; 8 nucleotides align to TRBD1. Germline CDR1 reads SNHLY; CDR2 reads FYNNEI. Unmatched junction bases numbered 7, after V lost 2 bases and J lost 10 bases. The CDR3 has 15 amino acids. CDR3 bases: TGTGCCAGCAGTGAATCGGCAGGGGGCGGGTCACCCCTCCACTTT. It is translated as CASSESAGGGSPLHF.

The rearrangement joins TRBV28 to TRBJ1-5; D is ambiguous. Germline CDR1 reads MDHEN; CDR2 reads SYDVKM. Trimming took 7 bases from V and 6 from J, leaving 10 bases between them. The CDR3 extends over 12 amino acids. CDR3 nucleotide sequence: TGTGCCAGCAAGGTAGGGCCTCAGCCCCAGCATTTT. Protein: CASKVGPQPQHF.

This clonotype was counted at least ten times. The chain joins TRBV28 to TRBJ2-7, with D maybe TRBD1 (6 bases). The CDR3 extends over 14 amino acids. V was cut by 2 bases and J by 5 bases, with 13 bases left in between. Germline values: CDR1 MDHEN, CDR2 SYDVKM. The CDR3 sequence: CASSLNRVFDEQYF. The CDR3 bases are TGTGCCAGCAGTTTAAACAGGGTGTTCGACGAGCAGTACTTC.

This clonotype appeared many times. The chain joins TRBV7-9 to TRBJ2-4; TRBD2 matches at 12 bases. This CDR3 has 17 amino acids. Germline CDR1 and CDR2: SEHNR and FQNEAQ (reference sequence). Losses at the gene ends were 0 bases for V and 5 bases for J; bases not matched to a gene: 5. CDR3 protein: CASSLALAGGDENIQYF. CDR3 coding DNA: TGTGCCAGCAGCTTAGCACTAGCGGGAGGAGATGAAAACATTCAGTACTTC.

Here the CDR3 DNA reads TGTGCCAGCAGCCACGAAAAACCCCAGTTCTTC. Translation: CASSHEKPQFF. The J gene is TRBJ2-1, the V gene TRBV28, with no clear D. The CDR3 totals 11 residues. Germline CDR1 is MDHEN and CDR2 is SYDVKM. The V and J ends lost 6 bases and 13 bases respectively, with 13 bases between them.

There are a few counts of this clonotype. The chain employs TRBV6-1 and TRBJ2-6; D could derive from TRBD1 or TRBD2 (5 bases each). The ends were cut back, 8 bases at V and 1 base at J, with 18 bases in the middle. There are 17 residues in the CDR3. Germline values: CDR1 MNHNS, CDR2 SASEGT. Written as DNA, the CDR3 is TGTGCCAGCGAGGGCCTGACAACAGGATCTGGGGCCAACGTCCTGACTTTC. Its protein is CASEGLTTGSGANVLTF.

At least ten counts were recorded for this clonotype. CDR3 bases: TGTGCCAGCAGCAAATCTAGCGGGAGTTGGACAGATACGCAGTATTTT. Translating gives CASSKSSGSWTDTQYF. The rearrangement joins TRBV11-2 to TRBJ2-3; 10 bases map to TRBD2. This CDR3 spans 16 amino acids. Germline V gives CDR1 SGHAT, CDR2 FQNNGV. V was clipped by 5 bases and J by 3 bases; unmatched bases: 8. The complete variable domain, with remaining parts taken from reference TRBV11-2 and TRBJ2-3, reads EAGVAQSPRYKIIEKRQSVAFWCNPISGHATLYWYQQILGQGPKLLIQFQNNGVVDDSQLPKDRFSAERLKGVDSTLKIQPAKLEDSAVYLCASSKSSGSWTDTQYFGPGTRLTVL.

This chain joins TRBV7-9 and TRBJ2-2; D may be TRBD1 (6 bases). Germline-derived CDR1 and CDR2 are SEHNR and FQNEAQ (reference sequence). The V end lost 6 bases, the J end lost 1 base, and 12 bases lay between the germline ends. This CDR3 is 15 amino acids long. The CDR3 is CASRDSGGNTGELFF. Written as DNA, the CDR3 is TGTGCCAGCAGGGACAGCGGTGGGAACACCGGGGAGCTGTTTTTT.

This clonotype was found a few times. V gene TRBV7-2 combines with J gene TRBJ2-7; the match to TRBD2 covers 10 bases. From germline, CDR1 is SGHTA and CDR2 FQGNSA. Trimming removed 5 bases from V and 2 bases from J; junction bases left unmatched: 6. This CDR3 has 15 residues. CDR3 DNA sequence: TGTGCCAGCAGCCGAGGGACTAGCGTCGCCTACGAGCAGTACTTC. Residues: CASSRGTSVAYEQYF. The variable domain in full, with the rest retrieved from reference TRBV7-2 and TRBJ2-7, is GAGVSQSPSNKVTEKGKDVELRCDPISGHTALYWYRQSLGQGLEFLIYFQGNSAPDKSGLPSDRFSAERTGGSVSTLTIQRTQQEDSAVYLCASSRGTSVAYEQYFGPGTRLTVT.

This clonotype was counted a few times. The CDR3 sequence is CASSQAMGSPFF. For the CDR3, the DNA is TGTGCCAGCAGTCAAGCCATGGGGAGCCCTTTCTTC. The gene calls are TRBV28 and TRBJ2-1, with D possibly matching TRBD2 (5 bases). CDR3 length: 12 amino acids. Trimming took off 5 bases at V and 16 bases at J, with 18 bases between the two ends. The germline V gene encodes CDR1 MDHEN and CDR2 SYDVKM.

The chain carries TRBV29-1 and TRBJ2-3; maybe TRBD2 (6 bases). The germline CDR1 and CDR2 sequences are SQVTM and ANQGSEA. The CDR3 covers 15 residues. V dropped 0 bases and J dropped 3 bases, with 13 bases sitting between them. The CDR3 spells CSVEDRRGLTDTQYF. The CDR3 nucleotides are TGCAGCGTTGAAGATCGGAGGGGCCTTACAGATACGCAGTATTTT.

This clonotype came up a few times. Written as DNA, the CDR3 is TGTGCCAGCAGTTTACTAGCGGGAGATACGCAGTATTTT. This sequence encodes CASSLLAGDTQYF. This chain joins TRBV27 and TRBJ2-3; TRBD2 aligns across 8 bases. V dropped 2 bases and J dropped 5; count of bases not matched to a gene: 0. This CDR3 region has 13 residues. Germline CDR1 and CDR2: MNHEY and SMNVEV (reference sequence).

The CDR3 nucleotides are TGTGCCACCAGCAGGGCACAGGGGGCCACAGATACGCAGTATTTT. The encoded protein is CATSRAQGATDTQYF. The V and J genes are TRBV15 and TRBJ2-3, with 9 bases fitting TRBD1. The V segment lost 3 bases and the J segment 2 bases; nucleotides outside the gene matches: 3. The CDR3 sequence is 15 residues long. From germline, CDR1 is LNHNV and CDR2 YYDKDF (reference sequence).

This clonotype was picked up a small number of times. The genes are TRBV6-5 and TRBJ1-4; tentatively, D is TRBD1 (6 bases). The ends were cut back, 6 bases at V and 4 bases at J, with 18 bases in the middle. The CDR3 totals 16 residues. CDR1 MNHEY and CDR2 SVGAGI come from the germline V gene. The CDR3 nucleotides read TGTGCCAGCAGCCCGGGACACCTTCGGGGTAATGAAAAACTGTTTTTT. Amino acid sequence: CASSPGHLRGNEKLFF.

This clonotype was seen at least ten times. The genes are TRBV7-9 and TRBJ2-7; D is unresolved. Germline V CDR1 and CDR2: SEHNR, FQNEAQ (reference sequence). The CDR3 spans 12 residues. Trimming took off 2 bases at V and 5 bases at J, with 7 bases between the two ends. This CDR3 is CASSLISDEQYF. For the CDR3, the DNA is TGTGCCAGCAGCTTAATCTCGGACGAGCAGTACTTC.

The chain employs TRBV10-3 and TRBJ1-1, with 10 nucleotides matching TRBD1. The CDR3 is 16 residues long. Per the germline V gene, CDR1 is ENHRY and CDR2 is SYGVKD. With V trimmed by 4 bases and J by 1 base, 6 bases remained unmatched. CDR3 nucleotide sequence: TGTGCCATCAGTGCGGACAGGGGGGTGAAGAACACTGAAGCTTTCTTT. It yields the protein CAISADRGVKNTEAFF.

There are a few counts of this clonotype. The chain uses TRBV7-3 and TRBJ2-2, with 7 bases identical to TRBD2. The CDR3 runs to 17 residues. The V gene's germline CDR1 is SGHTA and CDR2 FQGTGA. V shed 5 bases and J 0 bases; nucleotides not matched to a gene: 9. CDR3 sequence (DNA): TGTGCCAGCAGCCCAACTCAGCGGGGACCGAACACCGGGGAGCTGTTTTTT. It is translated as CASSPTQRGPNTGELFF.

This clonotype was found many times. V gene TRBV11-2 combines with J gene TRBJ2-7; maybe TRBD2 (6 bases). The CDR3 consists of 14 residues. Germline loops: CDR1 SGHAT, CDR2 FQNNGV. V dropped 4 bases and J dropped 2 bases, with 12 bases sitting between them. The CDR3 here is CASSSPRGTYEQYF. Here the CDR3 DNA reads TGTGCCAGCAGCTCACCGCGGGGTACCTACGAGCAGTACTTC.

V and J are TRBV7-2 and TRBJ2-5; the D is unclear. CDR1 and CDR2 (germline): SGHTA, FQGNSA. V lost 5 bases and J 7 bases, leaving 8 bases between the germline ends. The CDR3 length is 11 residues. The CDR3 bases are TGTGCCAGCAGCCCACATATGACCCAGTACTTC. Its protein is CASSPHMTQYF. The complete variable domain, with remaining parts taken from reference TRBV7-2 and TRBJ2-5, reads GAGVSQSPSNKVTEKGKDVELRCDPISGHTALYWYRQSLGQGLEFLIYFQGNSAPDKSGLPSDRFSAERTGGSVSTLTIQRTQQEDSAVYLCASSPHMTQYFGPGTRLLVL.

CDR3: CASNRGLVGFTDTQYF. CDR3 nucleotide sequence: TGTGCCAGCAACCGGGGCCTCGTCGGGTTCACAGATACGCAGTATTTT. The chain uses TRBV6-2 or TRBV6-3 and TRBJ2-3; the D call may be TRBD1 or TRBD2 (5 bases each). This CDR3 has 16 residues. Germline CDR1 reads MNHEY; CDR2 reads SVGEGT. The V gene lost 7 bases and the J gene lost 2 bases, with 19 bases spanning the gap.